Listed here are 13 T cell receptor beta chains from one sample, sequenced in a study of cytomegalovirus exposure and HLA in healthy donors. Vbeta (60) and Jbeta (13) primers were used in the PCR. The method was immunoSEQ multiplex PCR; TCRdb's version includes in-frame clones alone and lacks a portion of them. Found here are about 140,000 clones; the top ten clones hold about 2.2%. The material sequenced was PBMCs. The receptors originated from a woman between 18 and 30 years old in good health and CMV-seronegative.

J is TRBJ2-1 and V is TRBV5-1; TRBD2 is a possible D gene (6 bases). The V and J ends lost 1 base and 1 base respectively, with 12 bases between them. The CDR3 runs 16 residues. Germline values: CDR1 SGHRS, CDR2 YFSETQ. The CDR3 sequence: CASSLRAGRSYNEQFF. DNA for the CDR3: TGCGCCAGCAGCTTGAGAGCGGGTCGTTCCTACAATGAGCAGTTCTTC.

The chain links TRBV28 to TRBJ2-7; D unresolved. CDR1 is MDHEN, CDR2 SYDVKM, per germline. The V and J ends lost 8 bases and 2 bases respectively, with 7 bases between them. CDR3 length: 11 amino acids. DNA of the CDR3: TGTGCCAGCTCAACAACCTACGAGCAGTACTTC. It encodes CASSTTYEQYF.

This chain links TRBV7-9 with TRBJ1-3; D unresolved. This CDR3 spans 13 amino acids. CDR1 and CDR2 from the germline V gene are SEHNR and FQNEAQ (reference sequence). The germline V and J ends were trimmed by 2 bases and 2 bases, with 4 bases remaining between them. The CDR3 region is CASSLNTGNTIYF. The CDR3 DNA reads as TGTGCCAGCAGCTTAAACACTGGAAACACCATATATTTT.

The chain uses TRBV7-2 and TRBJ2-3; D gene uncertain. This CDR3 is 13 amino acids long. V was cut by 6 bases and J by 4 bases, with 11 bases left in between. In germline, CDR1 is SGHTA, CDR2 FQGNSA. Here the CDR3 reads CASSWNYADTQYF. The CDR3 DNA reads TGTGCCAGCAGTTGGAACTACGCAGATACGCAGTATTTT.

This chain links TRBV11-3 with TRBJ1-1, with D unresolved. This CDR3 has 16 residues. Germline V gene lookup returns CDR1 SGHNT and CDR2 YENEEA. The V gene lost 2 bases and the J gene lost 1 base, with 14 bases spanning the gap. The CDR3 loop is CASSLNPTVPNTEAFF. The CDR3 region has the DNA TGTGCCAGCAGCTTAAATCCAACAGTCCCGAACACTGAAGCTTTCTTT.

The chain couples TRBV11-3 to TRBJ2-5; 7 bases align to TRBD2. Germline CDR1 is SGHNT and CDR2 is YENEEA. CDR3 size: 16 residues. Losses at the gene ends were 1 base for V and 5 bases for J; bases not matched to a gene: 10. The CDR3, as DNA: TGTGCCAGCAGCTTAGGGCCGAGCGGGAAGGTGGAGACCCAGTACTTC. Its protein is CASSLGPSGKVETQYF.

J is TRBJ2-7 and V is TRBV4-1; TRBD2 matches 9 bases. There are 15 residues in the CDR3. Germline CDR1 MGHRA, CDR2 YSYEKL. V dropped 0 bases and J dropped 4; count of bases not matched to a gene: 4. CDR3 loop: CASSQEASGIYEQYV. The CDR3 DNA is TGCGCCAGCAGCCAAGAAGCTAGCGGGATTTACGAGCAGTACGTC.

This chain joins TRBV6-1 and TRBJ2-1, with 9 bases fitting TRBD1. Trimming at V came to 6 bases and at J to 7 bases, leaving 7 bases not matched to a gene. The CDR3 consists of 14 residues. Germline values: CDR1 MNHNS, CDR2 SASEGT. In DNA, the CDR3 is TGTGCCAGCAGGGAGGGACAGGGAGAGAATGAGCAGTTCTTC. Translated: CASREGQGENEQFF.

The chain couples TRBV2 to TRBJ1-2; 7 nucleotides agree with TRBD1. V gave up 6 bases and J gave up 8 bases; unmatched junction bases: 6. Germline V gene data show CDR1 as SNHLY and CDR2 as FYNNEI. This CDR3 contains 12 residues. The CDR3 DNA follows: TGTGCCAGCAGGCAGACAGGGCGAGGCTACACCTTC. Translated, it gives CASRQTGRGYTF.

The chain links TRBV5-1 to TRBJ2-2; no reliable D call. V lost 0 bases and J 4 bases, leaving 10 bases between the germline ends. The CDR3 is 15 residues long. Germline loops: CDR1 SGHRS, CDR2 YFSETQ. The CDR3 nucleotides read TGCGCCAGCAGCTTGGAAACTGGTCTCACCGGGGAGCTGTTTTTT. Protein sequence: CASSLETGLTGELFF.

The rearrangement links TRBV12-5 to TRBJ2-1, with 7 bases identical to TRBD1. V shed 3 bases and J 5 bases; nucleotides not matched to a gene: 4. The CDR3 runs to 14 residues. Germline CDR1 and CDR2: LGHNT and FRNRAP. The CDR3 region has the DNA TGTGCTAGTGGTTTAGGGGACAGAAACAATGAGCAGTTCTTC. The encoded protein is CASGLGDRNNEQFF. The complete variable domain, with remaining parts taken from reference TRBV12-5 and TRBJ2-1, reads DARVTQTPRHKVTEMGQEVTMRCQPILGHNTVFWYRQTMMQGLELLAYFRNRAPLDDSGMPKDRFSAEMPDATLATLKIQPSEPRDSAVYFCASGLGDRNNEQFFGPGTRLTVL.

This chain links TRBV7-2 with TRBJ2-2, with 10 positions matching TRBD2. The germline gives CDR1 SGHTA, CDR2 FQGNSA. This CDR3 is built from 16 residues. The trim removed 2 bases at V and 7 bases at J, leaving 7 bases unmatched. Here the CDR3 reads CASSLYLAGAVGELFF. The CDR3 DNA sequence: TGTGCCAGCAGCTTATACCTAGCGGGAGCGGTCGGGGAGCTGTTTTTT.

This chain joins TRBV27 and TRBJ2-7, with D possibly being TRBD2 (7 bases). Trimming took off 2 bases at V and 5 bases at J, with 13 bases between the two ends. CDR3 length: 14 amino acids. Germline V gene data show CDR1 as MNHEY and CDR2 as SMNVEV (reference sequence). The CDR3 region is CASSLNREGDEQYF. In DNA form, the CDR3 reads TGTGCCAGCAGTTTAAACAGGGAGGGGGACGAGCAGTACTTC.